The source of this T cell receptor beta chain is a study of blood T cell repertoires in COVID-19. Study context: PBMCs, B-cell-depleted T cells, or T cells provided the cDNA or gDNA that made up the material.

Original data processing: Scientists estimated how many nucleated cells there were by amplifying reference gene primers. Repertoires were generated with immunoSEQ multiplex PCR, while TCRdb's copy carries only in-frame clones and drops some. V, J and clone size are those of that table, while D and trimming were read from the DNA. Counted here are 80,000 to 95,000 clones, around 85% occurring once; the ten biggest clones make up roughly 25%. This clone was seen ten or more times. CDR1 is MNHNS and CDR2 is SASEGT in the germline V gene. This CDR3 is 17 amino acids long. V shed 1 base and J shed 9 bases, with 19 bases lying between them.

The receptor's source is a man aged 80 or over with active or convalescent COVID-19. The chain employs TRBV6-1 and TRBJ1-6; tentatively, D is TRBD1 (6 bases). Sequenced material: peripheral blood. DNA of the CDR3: TGTGCCAGCAGTGAAGGAGGGTGGGGGCTGGACCGTTCACCCCTCCACTTT. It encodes CASSEGGWGLDRSPLHF.